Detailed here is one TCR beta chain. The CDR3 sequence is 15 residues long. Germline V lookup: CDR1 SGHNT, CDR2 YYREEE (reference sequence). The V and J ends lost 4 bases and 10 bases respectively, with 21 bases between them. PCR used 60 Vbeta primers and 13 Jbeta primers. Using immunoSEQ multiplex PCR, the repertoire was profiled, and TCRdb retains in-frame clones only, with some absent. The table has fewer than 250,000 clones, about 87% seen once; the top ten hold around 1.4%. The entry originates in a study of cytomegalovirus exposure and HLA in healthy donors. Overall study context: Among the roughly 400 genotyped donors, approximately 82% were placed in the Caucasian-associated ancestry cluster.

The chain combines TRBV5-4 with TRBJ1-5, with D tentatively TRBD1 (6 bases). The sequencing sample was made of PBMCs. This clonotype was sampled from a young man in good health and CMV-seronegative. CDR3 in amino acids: CASSPTPGAPNPQHF. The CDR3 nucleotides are TGTGCCAGCAGCCCAACGCCAGGGGCACCAAATCCCCAGCATTTT.